This T cell receptor beta chain is drawn from a study of blood T cell repertoires in COVID-19. For the study at large: COVID-19 samples, acute and convalescent, were from the United States, Italy and Spain. T cells, B-cell-depleted T cells, or PBMCs provided the cDNA or gDNA that served as material.

CDR1 is SGDLS, CDR2 YYNGEE, per germline. The CDR3 contains 15 residues. V shed 3 bases, J shed 5 bases, and the junction held 8 bases outside the gene matches. The protocol was immunoSEQ multiplex PCR, while the TCRdb copy is restricted to in-frame clones and leaves out a portion. Among 80,000 to 90,000 clones, under 85% were seen once, and the ten largest hold about 11%. The clonotype originates from a man aged 65-85 years with acute or convalescent COVID-19. The rearrangement joins TRBV9 to TRBJ2-3; TRBD1 agrees at 8 bases. The sequencing input was peripheral blood. The CDR3 loop reads CASSARQGPLDTQYF. CDR3 in DNA: TGTGCCAGCAGCGCCAGACAGGGGCCGTTAGATACGCAGTATTTT.